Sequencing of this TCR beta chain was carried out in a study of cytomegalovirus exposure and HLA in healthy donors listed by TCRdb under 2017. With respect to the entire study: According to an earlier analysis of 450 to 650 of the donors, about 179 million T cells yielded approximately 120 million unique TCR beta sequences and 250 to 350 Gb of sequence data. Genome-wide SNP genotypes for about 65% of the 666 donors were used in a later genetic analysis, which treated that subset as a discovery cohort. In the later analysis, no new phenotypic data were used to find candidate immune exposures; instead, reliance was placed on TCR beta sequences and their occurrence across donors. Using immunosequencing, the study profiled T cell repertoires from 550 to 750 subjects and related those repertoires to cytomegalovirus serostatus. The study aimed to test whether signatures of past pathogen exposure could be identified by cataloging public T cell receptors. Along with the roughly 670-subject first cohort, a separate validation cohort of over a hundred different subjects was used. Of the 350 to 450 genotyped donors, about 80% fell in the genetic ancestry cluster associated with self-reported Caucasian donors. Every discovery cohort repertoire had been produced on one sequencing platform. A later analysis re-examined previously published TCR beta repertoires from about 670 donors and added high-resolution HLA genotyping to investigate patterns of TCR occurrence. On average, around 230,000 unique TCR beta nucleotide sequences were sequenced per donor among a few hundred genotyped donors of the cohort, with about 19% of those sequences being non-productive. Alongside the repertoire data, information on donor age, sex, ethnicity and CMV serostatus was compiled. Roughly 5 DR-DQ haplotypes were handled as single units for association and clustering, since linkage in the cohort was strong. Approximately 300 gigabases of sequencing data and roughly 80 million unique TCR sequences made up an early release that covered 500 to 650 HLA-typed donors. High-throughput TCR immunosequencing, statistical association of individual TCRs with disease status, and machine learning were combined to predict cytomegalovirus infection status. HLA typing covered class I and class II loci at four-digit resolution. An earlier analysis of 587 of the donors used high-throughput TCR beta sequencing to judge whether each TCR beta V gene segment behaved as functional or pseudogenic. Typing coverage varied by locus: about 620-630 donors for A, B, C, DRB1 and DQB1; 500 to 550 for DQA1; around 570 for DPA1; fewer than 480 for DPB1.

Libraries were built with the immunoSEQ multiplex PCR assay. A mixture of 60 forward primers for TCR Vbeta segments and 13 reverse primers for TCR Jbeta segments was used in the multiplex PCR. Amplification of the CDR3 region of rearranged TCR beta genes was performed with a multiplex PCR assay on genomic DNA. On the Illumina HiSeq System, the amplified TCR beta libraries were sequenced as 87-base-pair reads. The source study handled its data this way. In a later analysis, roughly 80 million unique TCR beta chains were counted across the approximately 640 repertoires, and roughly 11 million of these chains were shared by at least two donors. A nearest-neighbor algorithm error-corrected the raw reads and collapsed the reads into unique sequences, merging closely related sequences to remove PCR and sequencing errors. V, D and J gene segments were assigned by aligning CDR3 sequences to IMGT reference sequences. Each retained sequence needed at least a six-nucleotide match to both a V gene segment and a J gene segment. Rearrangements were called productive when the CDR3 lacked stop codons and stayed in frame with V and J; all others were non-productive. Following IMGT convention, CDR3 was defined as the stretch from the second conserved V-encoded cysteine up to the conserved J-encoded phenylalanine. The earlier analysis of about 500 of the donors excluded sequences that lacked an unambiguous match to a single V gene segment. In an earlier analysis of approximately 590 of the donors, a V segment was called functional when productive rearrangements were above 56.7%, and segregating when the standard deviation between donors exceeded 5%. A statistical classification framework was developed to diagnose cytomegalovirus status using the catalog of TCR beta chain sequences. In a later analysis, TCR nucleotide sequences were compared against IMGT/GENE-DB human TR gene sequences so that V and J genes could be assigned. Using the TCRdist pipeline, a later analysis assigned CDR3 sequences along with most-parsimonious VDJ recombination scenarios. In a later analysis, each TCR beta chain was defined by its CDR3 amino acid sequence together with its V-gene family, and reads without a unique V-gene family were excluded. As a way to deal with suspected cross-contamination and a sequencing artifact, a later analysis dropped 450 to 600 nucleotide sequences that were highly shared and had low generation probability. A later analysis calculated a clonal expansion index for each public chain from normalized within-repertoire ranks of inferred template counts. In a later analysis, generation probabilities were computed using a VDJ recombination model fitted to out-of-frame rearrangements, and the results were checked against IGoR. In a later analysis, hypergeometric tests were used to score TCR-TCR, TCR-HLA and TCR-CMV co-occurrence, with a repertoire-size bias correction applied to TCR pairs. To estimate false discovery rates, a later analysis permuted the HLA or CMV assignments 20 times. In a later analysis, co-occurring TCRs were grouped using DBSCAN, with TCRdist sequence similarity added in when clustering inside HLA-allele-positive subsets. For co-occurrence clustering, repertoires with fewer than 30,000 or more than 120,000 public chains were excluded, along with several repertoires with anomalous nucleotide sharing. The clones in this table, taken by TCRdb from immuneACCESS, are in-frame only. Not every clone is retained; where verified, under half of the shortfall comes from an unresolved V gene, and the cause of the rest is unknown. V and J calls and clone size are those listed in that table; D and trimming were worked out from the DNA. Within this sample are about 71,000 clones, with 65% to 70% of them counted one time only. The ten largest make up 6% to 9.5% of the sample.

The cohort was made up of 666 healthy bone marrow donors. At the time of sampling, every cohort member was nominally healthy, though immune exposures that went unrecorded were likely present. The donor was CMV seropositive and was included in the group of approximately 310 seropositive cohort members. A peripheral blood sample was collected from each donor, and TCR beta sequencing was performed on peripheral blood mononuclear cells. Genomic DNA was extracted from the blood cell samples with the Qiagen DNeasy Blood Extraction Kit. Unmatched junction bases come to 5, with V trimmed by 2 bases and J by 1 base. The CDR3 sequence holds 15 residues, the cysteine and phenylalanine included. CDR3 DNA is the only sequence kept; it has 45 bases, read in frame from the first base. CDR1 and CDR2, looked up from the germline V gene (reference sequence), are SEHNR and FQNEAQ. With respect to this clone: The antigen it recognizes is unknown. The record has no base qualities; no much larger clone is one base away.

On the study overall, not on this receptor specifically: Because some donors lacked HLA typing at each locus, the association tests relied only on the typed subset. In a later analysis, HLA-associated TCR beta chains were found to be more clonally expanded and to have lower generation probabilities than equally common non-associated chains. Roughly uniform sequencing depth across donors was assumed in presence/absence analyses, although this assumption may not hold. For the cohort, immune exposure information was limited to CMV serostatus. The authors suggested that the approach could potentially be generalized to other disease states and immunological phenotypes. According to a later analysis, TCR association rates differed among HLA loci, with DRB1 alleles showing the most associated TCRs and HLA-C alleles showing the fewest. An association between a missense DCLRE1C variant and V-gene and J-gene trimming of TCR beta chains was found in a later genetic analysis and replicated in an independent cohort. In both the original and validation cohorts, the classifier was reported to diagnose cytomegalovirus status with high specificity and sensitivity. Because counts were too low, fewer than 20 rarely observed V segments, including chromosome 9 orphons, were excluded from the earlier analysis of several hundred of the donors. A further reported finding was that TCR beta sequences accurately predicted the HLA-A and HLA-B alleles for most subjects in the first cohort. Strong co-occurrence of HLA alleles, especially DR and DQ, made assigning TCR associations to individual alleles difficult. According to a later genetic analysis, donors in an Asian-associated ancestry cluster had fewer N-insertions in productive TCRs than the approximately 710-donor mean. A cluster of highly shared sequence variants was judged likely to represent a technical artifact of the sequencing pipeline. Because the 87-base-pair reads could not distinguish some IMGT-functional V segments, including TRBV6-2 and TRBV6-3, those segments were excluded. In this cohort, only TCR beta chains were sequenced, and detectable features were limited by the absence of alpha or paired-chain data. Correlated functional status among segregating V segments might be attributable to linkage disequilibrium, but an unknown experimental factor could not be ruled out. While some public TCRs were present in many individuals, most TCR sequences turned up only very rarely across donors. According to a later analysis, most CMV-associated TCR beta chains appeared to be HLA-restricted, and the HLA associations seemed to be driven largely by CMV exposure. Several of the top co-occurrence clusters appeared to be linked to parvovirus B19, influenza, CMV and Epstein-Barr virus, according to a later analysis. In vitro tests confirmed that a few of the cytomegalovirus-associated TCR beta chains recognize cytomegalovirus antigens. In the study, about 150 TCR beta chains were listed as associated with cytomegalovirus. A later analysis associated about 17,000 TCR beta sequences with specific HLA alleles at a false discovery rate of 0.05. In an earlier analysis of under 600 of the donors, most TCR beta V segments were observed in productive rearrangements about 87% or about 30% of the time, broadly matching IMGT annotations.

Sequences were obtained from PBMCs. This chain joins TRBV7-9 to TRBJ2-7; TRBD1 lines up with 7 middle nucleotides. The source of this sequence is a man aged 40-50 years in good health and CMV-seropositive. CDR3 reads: CASSLPRQGSYEQYF. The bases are TGTGCCAGCAGCTTACCCAGACAGGGATCCTACGAGCAGTACTTC. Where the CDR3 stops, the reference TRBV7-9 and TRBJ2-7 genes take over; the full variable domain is DTGVSQNPRHKITKRGQNVTFRCDPISEHNRLYWYRQTLGQGPEFLTYFQNEAQLEKSRLLSDRFSAERPKGSFSTLEIQRTEQGDSAMYLCASSLPRQGSYEQYFGPGTRLTVT.